A single sample is the source of the 27 T cell receptor beta chains below, sequenced in a study of neoadjuvant anti-PD-1 for oral cavity cancer. As for time point: after neoadjuvant nivolumab, at surgical resection. Sequencing was performed with immunoSEQ multiplex PCR; in TCRdb, only in-frame clones are kept and a portion is missing. The repertoire consists of over 13,000 clones, with roughly four fifths occurring once and the leading ten covering approximately 2.2%. This material consisted of PBMCs, taken after nivolumab (anti-PD-1) treatment. All receptors derive from a person aged 40 to 85 with oral cavity squamous cell carcinoma.

V is TRBV5-4 and J is TRBJ2-2; 7 bases fit TRBD2. Germline V gene sequence: CDR1 SGHNT, CDR2 YYREEE (reference sequence). The CDR3 runs to 17 residues. Trimming cost V 1 base and J 0 bases; bases outside gene matches: 6. This chain's CDR3 is CASSLRSGVSNTGELFF. For the CDR3, the DNA is TGTGCCAGCAGCTTGAGAAGCGGGGTTTCGAACACCGGGGAGCTGTTTTTT. Drawing the rest from reference TRBV5-4 and TRBJ2-2, the complete variable domain is ETGVTQSPTHLIKTRGQQVTLRCSSQSGHNTVSWYQQALGQGPQFIFQYYREEENGRGNFPPRFSGLQFPNYSSELNVNALELDDSALYLCASSLRSGVSNTGELFFGEGSRLTVL.

The CDR3 is CASSSYRDRSYEQYF. Written as DNA, the CDR3 is TGTGCCAGCAGCTCGTACCGGGACCGATCTTACGAGCAGTACTTC. The rearrangement joins TRBV11-2 to TRBJ2-7, with D perhaps assigned TRBD1 or TRBD2 (5 bases each). V was pared by 4 bases and J by 4 bases, with 17 bases between. Per germline, CDR1 SGHAT and CDR2 FQNNGV. The length of the CDR3 is 15 residues.

The CDR3 region has the DNA TGCAGTGCTCGTCCCTCAGGGGGCTACACCTTC. This translates into CSARPSGGYTF. The rearrangement joins TRBV20-1 to TRBJ1-2; D possibly corresponds to TRBD1 (5 bases). The germline gives CDR1 DFQATT, CDR2 SNEGSKA (reference sequence). The CDR3 contains 11 residues. Trimming removed 5 bases at V and 8 bases at J, with 12 bases between.

The chain joins TRBV7-8 to TRBJ2-6; D ambiguous. Germline V gene data show CDR1 as SGHVS and CDR2 as FQNEAQ. The CDR3 length is 15 residues. Trimming cost V 5 bases and J 0 bases, with 8 bases left between them. CDR3 region: CASSRTNSGANVLTF. The CDR3 nucleotides are TGTGCCAGCAGCAGGACGAACTCTGGGGCCAACGTCCTGACTTTC. The full variable domain, its missing parts supplied by reference TRBV7-8 and TRBJ2-6, is GAGVSQSPRYKVAKRGQDVALRCDPISGHVSLFWYQQALGQGPEFLTYFQNEAQLDKSGLPSDRFFAERPEGSVSTLKIQRTQQEDSAVYLCASSRTNSGANVLTFGAGSRLTVL.

This clone was counted a single time. This chain joins TRBV7-9 and TRBJ2-1, with 7 bases fitting TRBD2. CDR3 length equals 12 residues. V was pared by 9 bases and J by 5 bases, with 4 bases of the junction left unmatched. Germline V gene lookup returns CDR1 SEHNR and CDR2 FQNEAQ (reference sequence). The CDR3 reads CARREANNEQFF. The CDR3 coding sequence is TGTGCCAGACGGGAGGCGAACAATGAGCAGTTCTTC.

In this sample, this clone turned up a few times. The chain recombines TRBV19 with TRBJ2-1; 9 nucleotides align to TRBD2. The CDR3 loop spans 16 amino acids. J gave up 6 bases and V 4 bases, and 10 bases lay outside the gene matches. Germline loops: CDR1 LNHDA, CDR2 SQIVND (reference sequence). The CDR3 is CASSTRPAGGRNEQFF. The DNA for the CDR3 is TGTGCCAGTAGTACCCGACCCGCGGGAGGGCGCAATGAGCAGTTCTTC.

The chain is built from TRBV5-1 and TRBJ1-2; D not resolved. This CDR3 comprises 18 residues. V gave up 7 bases and J gave up 6 bases, with 31 bases separating them. CDR1 is SGHRS, CDR2 YFSETQ, per germline. The CDR3 sequence is CASRPFFVRGPGKNGYTF. The CDR3 DNA reads as TGCGCCAGCCGCCCGTTTTTCGTTCGAGGTCCGGGGAAAAATGGCTACACCTTC.

This clone was counted a single time. The chain has TRBV19 and TRBJ2-7, with D hard to call. The CDR3 contains 14 residues. Trimming pared 6 bases from V and 2 bases from J, leaving 14 bases between. In germline, CDR1 is LNHDA, CDR2 SQIVND (reference sequence). In nucleotides, the CDR3 is TGTGCCAGTAGAGGTGGTTCCCGGGCCTACGAGCAGTACTTC. Protein sequence: CASRGGSRAYEQYF.

The V call is TRBV7-8, the J call TRBJ2-7, with TRBD1 as a possible D gene (6 bases). Trimming stripped 5 bases from V and 5 bases from J, with 19 bases between. Looked up from germline, CDR1 is SGHVS and CDR2 is FQNEAQ. The CDR3 has 15 amino acids. Here the CDR3 reads CASSPLRGGINEQYF. The CDR3 nucleotides are TGTGCCAGCAGCCCACTACGTGGGGGCATAAACGAGCAGTACTTC.

The chain couples TRBV5-1 to TRBJ1-2; maybe TRBD1 (5 bases). Germline CDR1 and CDR2: SGHRS and YFSETQ. V lost 2 bases and J 3 bases, leaving 11 bases between the germline ends. The length of the CDR3 is 14 residues. In DNA, the CDR3 is TGCGCCAGCAGCTTCCAGGGTGAGGACTATGGCTACACCTTC. Protein: CASSFQGEDYGYTF. The entire variable domain, with the rest obtained from reference TRBV5-1 and TRBJ1-2, is as follows: KAGVTQTPRYLIKTRGQQVTLSCSPISGHRSVSWYQQTPGQGLQFLFEYFSETQRNKGNFPGRFSGRQFSNSRSEMNVSTLELGDSALYLCASSFQGEDYGYTFGSGTRLTVV.

This clone was seen only once. V is TRBV27 and J is TRBJ1-5; 9 bases fit TRBD1. Germline loops: CDR1 MNHEY, CDR2 SMNVEV (reference sequence). The CDR3 is 22 residues long. The J segment lost 0 bases and the V segment lost 0 bases, leaving 18 bases of the junction unmatched. CDR3 sequence (DNA): TGTGCCAGCAGTTTATCTTATTGTTGTAAGGTCGGGACAGGGAATAGCAATCAGCCCCAGCATTTT. Its translation is CASSLSYCCKVGTGNSNQPQHF.

The chain couples TRBV11-2 to TRBJ2-1; TRBD2 aligns across 9 bases. The CDR3 contains 15 residues. Germline loops: CDR1 SGHAT, CDR2 FQNNGV. Trimming cost V 5 bases and J 6 bases; bases outside gene matches: 8. The CDR3: CASSPGTSSANEQFF. DNA of the CDR3: TGTGCCAGCAGCCCCGGGACTAGCTCGGCCAATGAGCAGTTCTTC.

The CDR3 bases are TGTGCCAGCAGTGAAACACGAGGGGCGCTTGGGGGCTATGGCTACACCTTC. This sequence encodes CASSETRGALGGYGYTF. This rearrangement joins TRBV6-1 to TRBJ1-2, with a weak D call TRBD1 (5 bases). V was shortened by 2 bases and J by 4 bases, with 20 bases between the two germline ends. The germline CDR1 and CDR2 sequences are MNHNS and SASEGT. CDR3 length: 17 residues.

The chain is built from TRBV27 and TRBJ1-4; 9 bases align to TRBD1. CDR1 and CDR2 (germline): MNHEY, SMNVEV (reference sequence). Trimming at V came to 6 bases and at J to 3 bases, leaving 17 bases not matched to a gene. The CDR3 extends over 19 amino acids. The CDR3 DNA reads TGTGCCAGCAGGCGCCTACTTGGACAGGGGACAGGCTCTAATGAAAAACTGTTTTTT. As protein: CASRRLLGQGTGSNEKLFF.

The sample holds a few counts of this clone. The chain has TRBV7-9 and TRBJ1-1; D gene ambiguous. Germline lookup yields CDR1 SEHNR and CDR2 FQNEAQ (reference sequence). This CDR3 contains 13 residues. Trimming shortened V by 4 bases and J by 0 bases, and 6 bases separated the two germline ends. The CDR3 loop is CASSSELNTEAFF. The CDR3 nucleotides are TGTGCCAGCAGCTCGGAGTTGAACACTGAAGCTTTCTTT.

The chain couples TRBV4-2 to TRBJ2-5, with 11 bases matching TRBD2. The CDR3 has 14 amino acids. V lost 4 bases, J lost 4 bases, and 2 bases stayed unmatched. The germline CDR1 and CDR2 sequences are LGHNA and YNFKEQ. The CDR3 bases are TGTGCCAGCAGCCCGACTAGCGGGGCAGAGACCCAGTACTTC. This translates into CASSPTSGAETQYF.

This sequence joins TRBV6-1 and TRBJ1-4; weak D call: TRBD1 (6 bases). V dropped 5 bases and J dropped 2 bases, with 9 bases sitting between them. The germline CDR1 and CDR2 sequences are MNHNS and SASEGT. CDR3 length equals 14 residues. CDR3 sequence reads: CASSRTVTNEKLFF. The CDR3 DNA is TGTGCCAGCAGTAGGACAGTCACTAATGAAAAACTGTTTTTT.

The chain employs TRBV6-1 and TRBJ1-3; D not certain. Trimming cost V 7 bases and J 0 bases, with 10 bases left between them. In germline, CDR1 is MNHNS, CDR2 SASEGT. This CDR3 has 14 residues. CDR3 in amino acids: CASTPKSSGNTIYF. CDR3 in DNA: TGTGCCAGCACCCCAAAAAGCTCTGGAAACACCATATATTTT.

The chain joins TRBV30 to TRBJ1-5; D remains unclear. CDR3 length equals 14 residues. Germline loops: CDR1 GTSNPN, CDR2 SVGIG (reference sequence). With 0 bases removed from V and 1 base from J, the gap between germline ends came to 7 bases. CDR3 bases: TGTGCCTGGAGTGTATTGGGGAGCAATCAGCCCCAGCATTTT. Translated, it gives CAWSVLGSNQPQHF.

The sample holds a few counts of this clone. The chain couples TRBV7-9 to TRBJ2-1; 8 bases agree with TRBD2. This CDR3 is 13 amino acids long. V was pared by 5 bases and J by 12 bases, with 9 bases of the junction left unmatched. Germline assignment: CDR1 SEHNR and CDR2 FQNEAQ (reference sequence). This chain's CDR3 is CASSPGLDYVQFF. In DNA form, the CDR3 reads TGTGCCAGCAGCCCGGGACTAGATTATGTGCAGTTCTTC.

This rearrangement joins TRBV30 to TRBJ1-1; D is unresolved. CDR3 length: 12 amino acids. V was pared by 7 bases and J by 4 bases, with 13 bases between. CDR1 GTSNPN and CDR2 SVGIG come from the germline V gene (reference sequence). The CDR3 coding sequence is TGTGCCTTATCAAGAGACCTCACTGAAGCTTTCTTT. Encoded protein: CALSRDLTEAFF.

The V call is TRBV2, the J call TRBJ2-7; D not certain. The CDR3 extends over 14 amino acids. The V end lost 5 bases, the J end lost 0 bases, and 11 bases lay between the germline ends. Germline V gene sequence: CDR1 SNHLY, CDR2 FYNNEI. Here the CDR3 DNA reads TGTGCCAGCAGTTGGTCAGTTCTCTCCTACGAGCAGTACTTC. As protein: CASSWSVLSYEQYF.

The V call is TRBV10-3, the J call TRBJ2-5, with a tentative D call TRBD1 (5 bases). With 2 bases removed from V and 5 bases from J, the gap between germline ends came to 12 bases. The CDR3 runs 14 residues. The germline CDR1 and CDR2 sequences are ENHRY and SYGVKD. CDR3 residues: CAISESTGGETQYF. CDR3 coding DNA: TGTGCCATCAGTGAGAGCACAGGTGGGGAGACCCAGTACTTC.

The chain carries TRBV6-4 and TRBJ2-3; TRBD1 agrees at 9 bases. V was pared by 3 bases and J by 6 bases, with 4 bases of the junction left unmatched. Germline CDR1 MRHNA, CDR2 SNTAGT. The CDR3 length is 14 residues. CDR3 residues: CASSETGGADTQYF. The CDR3 DNA reads TGTGCCAGCAGTGAGACAGGGGGGGCGGATACGCAGTATTTT.

This chain's CDR3 is CAISGSPTGTQYF. CDR3 DNA: TGTGCCATCAGTGGATCCCCGACGGGGACCCAGTACTTC. This sequence joins TRBV10-3 and TRBJ2-5; D is undetermined. This CDR3 spans 13 amino acids. Germline CDR1 is ENHRY and CDR2 is SYGVKD. V was trimmed by 4 bases and J by 7 bases, leaving 13 bases between them.

This clone was observed a few times. V and J are TRBV5-1 and TRBJ1-2, with 11 bases aligning to TRBD1. The CDR3 length is 15 residues. Germline-derived CDR1 and CDR2 are SGHRS and YFSETQ. J was trimmed by 8 bases and V by 4 bases; bases with no gene match: 10. CDR3 coding DNA: TGCGCCAGCAGCACCAGTGGACAGGGGGCTTACGGCTACACCTTC. Encoded protein: CASSTSGQGAYGYTF.

The chain has TRBV5-1 and TRBJ2-1; 14 positions match TRBD2. Germline CDR1 is SGHRS and CDR2 is YFSETQ. Unmatched junction bases numbered 3, after V lost 4 bases and J lost 6 bases. The CDR3 runs 15 residues. CDR3 sequence reads: CASSLGTSGSNEQFF. As DNA, the CDR3 is TGCGCCAGCAGCCTAGGGACTAGCGGGAGCAATGAGCAGTTCTTC. Filled out from reference TRBV5-1 and TRBJ2-1, the complete variable domain reads KAGVTQTPRYLIKTRGQQVTLSCSPISGHRSVSWYQQTPGQGLQFLFEYFSETQRNKGNFPGRFSGRQFSNSRSEMNVSTLELGDSALYLCASSLGTSGSNEQFFGPGTRLTVL.